This entry is about one TCR beta chain. CDR3 length: 14 amino acids. Trimming cost V 3 bases and J 6 bases, with 12 bases left between them. Germline V gene sequence: CDR1 ENHRY, CDR2 SYGVKD. This entry comes from a study of technical replicates of blood from several donors. TCRdb's table, derived via immunoSEQ multiplex PCR, lists solely in-frame clones and lacks some. This table has some 66,000 clones, 98% appearing once. The sample taken for sequencing was T cells isolated from PBMCs. This sequence was found in a human donor in good health. V and J are TRBV10-3 and TRBJ1-5; D possibly corresponds to TRBD1 (5 bases). The CDR3 DNA sequence: TGTGCCATCAGTGACAGGGAGGTCGGTCAGCCCCAGCATTTT. Translation: CAISDREVGQPQHF.